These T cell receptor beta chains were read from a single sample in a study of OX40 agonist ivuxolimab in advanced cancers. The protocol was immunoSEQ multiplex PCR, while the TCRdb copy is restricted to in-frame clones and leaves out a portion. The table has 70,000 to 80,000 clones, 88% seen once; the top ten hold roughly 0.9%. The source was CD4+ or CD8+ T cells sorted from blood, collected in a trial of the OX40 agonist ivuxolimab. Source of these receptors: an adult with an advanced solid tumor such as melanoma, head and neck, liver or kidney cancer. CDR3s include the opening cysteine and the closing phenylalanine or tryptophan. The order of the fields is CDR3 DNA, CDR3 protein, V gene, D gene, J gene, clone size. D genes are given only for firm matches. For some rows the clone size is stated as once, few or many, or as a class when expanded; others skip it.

DNA: TGTGCCAGCAGCCCCGCCCCAGGGATTCCCTACAATGAGCAGTTCTTC; CDR3: CASSPAPGIPYNEQFF; V: TRBV7-3; D: .; J: TRBJ2-1; size: .
DNA: TGTGCCAGCAGTCCCGCCGGACTAGCGGGAGGGGGCGGTGAGCAGTTCTTC; CDR3: CASSPAGLAGGGGEQFF; V: TRBV28; D: TRBD2; J: TRBJ2-1; size: .
DNA: TGTGCCAGCAGCTCCCAAATCCCCGGGACAGGTGAATTCGGTGAAAAACTGTTTTTT; CDR3: CASSSQIPGTGEFGEKLFF; V: TRBV7-6; D: TRBD1; J: TRBJ1-4; size: .
DNA: TGTGCCAGCAGCCCGACGGGCGGTTACGGCTACACCTTC; CDR3: CASSPTGGYGYTF; V: TRBV5-4; D: .; J: TRBJ1-2; size: once
DNA: TGTGCCAGCAGCTTAAGCGGGGGTCTGAACATTCAGTACTTC; CDR3: CASSLSGGLNIQYF; V: TRBV7-3; D: TRBD2; J: TRBJ2-4; size: .
DNA: TGTGCCAGCAGCCTCGCTGGTGTTTCCGGGGAGCTGTTTTTT; CDR3: CASSLAGVSGELFF; V: TRBV7-7; D: .; J: TRBJ2-2; size: .
DNA: TGTGCCAGCAGTTGGACAGGGGGCAATGGCTACACCTTC; CDR3: CASSWTGGNGYTF; V: TRBV6-5; D: TRBD1; J: TRBJ1-2; size: .
DNA: TGTGCCAGCACCCGTCCGCAACTCTACGAGCAGTACTTC; CDR3: CASTRPQLYEQYF; V: TRBV2; D: .; J: TRBJ2-7; size: .
DNA: TGTGCCAGCAGCTTTTCACAGGGAGGATTGGCCGGGGAGCTGTTTTTT; CDR3: CASSFSQGGLAGELFF; V: TRBV5-6; D: .; J: TRBJ2-2; size: .
DNA: TGTGCCAGCTCACCATCCCTCCAGACAGGGCTTATTCCCTACGAGCAGTACTTC; CDR3: CASSPSLQTGLIPYEQYF; V: TRBV18; D: TRBD1; J: TRBJ2-7; size: many
DNA: TGTGCCAGCAGTGACAGGGGGCGGGGTGAAGCTTTCTTT; CDR3: CASSDRGRGEAFF; V: TRBV28; D: TRBD1; J: TRBJ1-1; size: .
DNA: TGTGCCAGCAGCGCCGGGACTCATAGCACAGATACGCAGTATTTT; CDR3: CASSAGTHSTDTQYF; V: TRBV2; D: .; J: TRBJ2-3; size: .
DNA: TGTGCCAGCAGGAATTCGGGTCAAAATGAGCAGTTCTTC; CDR3: CASRNSGQNEQFF; V: TRBV6-5; D: .; J: TRBJ2-1; size: .
DNA: TGTGCCAGCAGCTTAAACTCCCCGACACGTTTCTCTGGGGCCAACGTCCTGACTTTC; CDR3: CASSLNSPTRFSGANVLTF; V: TRBV7-8; D: .; J: TRBJ2-6; size: .
DNA: TGTGCCAGCAGCCCTCGGCGGGGCGGCACTGAAGCTTTCTTT; CDR3: CASSPRRGGTEAFF; V: TRBV11-3; D: .; J: TRBJ1-1; size: .
DNA: TGCGCCAGCAGCCAGGGCGGGACTCGCAGCCCATATGGCTACACCTTC; CDR3: CASSQGGTRSPYGYTF; V: TRBV4-1; D: .; J: TRBJ1-2; size: medium-sized
DNA: TGTGCCTGGAGGAGGGACTGGGGCGTATATAATTCACCCCTCCACTTT; CDR3: CAWRRDWGVYNSPLHF; V: TRBV30; D: .; J: TRBJ1-6; size: .
DNA: TGTGCCACCGGGGAAGGGAGGGTCCGTGAAAAACTGTTTTTT; CDR3: CATGEGRVREKLFF; V: TRBV28; D: .; J: TRBJ1-4; size: .
DNA: TGTGCCAGCAGTGGCAGGGACTACGAGCAGTACTTC; CDR3: CASSGRDYEQYF; V: TRBV2; D: .; J: TRBJ2-7; size: .
DNA: TGTGCCAGCAGTTTGGGCAGGGGGCGAGAGACCCAGTACTTC; CDR3: CASSLGRGRETQYF; V: TRBV28; D: TRBD1; J: TRBJ2-5; size: .
DNA: TGTGCCACCAGCAGAGATCTGGGACGGGAAGATTCACCCCTCCACTTT; CDR3: CATSRDLGREDSPLHF; V: TRBV15; D: .; J: TRBJ1-6; size: once
DNA: TGTGCCAGCAGGACAGGCGCGACTGAAAAACTGTTTTTT; CDR3: CASRTGATEKLFF; V: TRBV2; D: .; J: TRBJ1-4; size: .
DNA: TGTGCCAGCAGTTTATCCACGCAGGGGAATCAGCCCCAGCATTTT; CDR3: CASSLSTQGNQPQHF; V: TRBV28; D: .; J: TRBJ1-5; size: .
DNA: TGCGCCAGCAGCTTGCAGGGAGGGGAGACCCAGTACTTC; CDR3: CASSLQGGETQYF; V: TRBV5-1; D: TRBD2; J: TRBJ2-5; size: .
DNA: TGCGCCAGCAGCCAAGATCGGGTGGCAGGGGAGCTGTTTTTT; CDR3: CASSQDRVAGELFF; V: TRBV4-1; D: .; J: TRBJ2-2; size: .
DNA: TGTGCCAGCAGTTTACACGTGACAGATACGCAGTATTTT; CDR3: CASSLHVTDTQYF; V: TRBV28; D: .; J: TRBJ2-3; size: .
DNA: TGCGCCAGCAGCCCGGGACTAGGGGGCCGCCGGGGAAACGAGCAGTACTTC; CDR3: CASSPGLGGRRGNEQYF; V: TRBV4-1; D: .; J: TRBJ2-7; size: .